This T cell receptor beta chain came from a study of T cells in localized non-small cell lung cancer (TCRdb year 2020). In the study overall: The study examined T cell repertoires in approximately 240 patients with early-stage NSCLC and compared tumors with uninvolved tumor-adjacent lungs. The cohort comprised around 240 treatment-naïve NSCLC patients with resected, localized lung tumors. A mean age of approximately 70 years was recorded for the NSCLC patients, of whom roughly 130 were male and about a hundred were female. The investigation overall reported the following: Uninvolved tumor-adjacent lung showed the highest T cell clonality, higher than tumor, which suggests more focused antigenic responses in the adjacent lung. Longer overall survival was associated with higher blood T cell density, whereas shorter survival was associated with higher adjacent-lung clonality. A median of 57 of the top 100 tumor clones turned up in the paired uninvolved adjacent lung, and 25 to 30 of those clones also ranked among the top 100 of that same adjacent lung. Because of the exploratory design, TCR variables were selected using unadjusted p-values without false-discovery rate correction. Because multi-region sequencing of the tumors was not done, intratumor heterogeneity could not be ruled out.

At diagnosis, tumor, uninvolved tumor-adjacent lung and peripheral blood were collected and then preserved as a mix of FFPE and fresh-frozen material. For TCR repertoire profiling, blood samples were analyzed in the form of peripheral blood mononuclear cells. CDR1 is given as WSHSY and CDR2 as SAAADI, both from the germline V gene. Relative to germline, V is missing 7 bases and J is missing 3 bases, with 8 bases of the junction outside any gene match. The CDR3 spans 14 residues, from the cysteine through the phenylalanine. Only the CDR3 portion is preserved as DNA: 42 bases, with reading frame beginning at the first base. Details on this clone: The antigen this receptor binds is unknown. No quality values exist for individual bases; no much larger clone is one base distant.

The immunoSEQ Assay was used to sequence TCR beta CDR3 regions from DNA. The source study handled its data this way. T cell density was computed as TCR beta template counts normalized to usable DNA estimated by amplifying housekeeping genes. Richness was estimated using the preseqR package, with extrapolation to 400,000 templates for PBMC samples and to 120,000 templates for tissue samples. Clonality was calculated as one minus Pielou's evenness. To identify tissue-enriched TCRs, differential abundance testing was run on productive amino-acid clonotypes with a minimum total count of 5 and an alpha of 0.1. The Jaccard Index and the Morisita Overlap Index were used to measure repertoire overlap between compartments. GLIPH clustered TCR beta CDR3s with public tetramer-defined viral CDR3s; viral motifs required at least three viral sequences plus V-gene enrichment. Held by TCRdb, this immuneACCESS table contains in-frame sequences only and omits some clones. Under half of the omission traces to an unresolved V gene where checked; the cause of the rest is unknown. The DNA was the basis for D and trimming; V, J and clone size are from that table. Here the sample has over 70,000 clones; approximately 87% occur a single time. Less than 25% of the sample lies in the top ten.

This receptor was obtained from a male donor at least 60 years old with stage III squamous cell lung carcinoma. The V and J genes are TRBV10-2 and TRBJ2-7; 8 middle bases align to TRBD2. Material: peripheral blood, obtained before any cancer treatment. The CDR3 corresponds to CASTVRGDVYEQYF. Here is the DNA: TGCGCCAGCACCGTGCGGGGGGACGTCTACGAGCAGTACTTC.